The 9 T cell receptor beta chains listed next were all sequenced from one sample in a study of T cells in tuberculosis. The table came from immunoSEQ multiplex PCR; TCRdb's copy has only in-frame clones and leaves some out. The top ten clones hold roughly 3.6% of a sample with over 40,000 clones, 95% of them seen once. The source material was PBMCs. These receptors all stem from a donor between 10 and 29 years old with latent tuberculosis or without tuberculosis infection.

The rearrangement joins TRBV6-5 to TRBJ1-2, with 7 bases matching TRBD1. CDR1 is MNHEY, CDR2 SVGAGI, per germline. CDR3 size: 13 residues. J lost 3 bases, V lost 7 bases, and 5 bases had no gene match. CDR3 amino acids: CASTRDSDYGYTF. The CDR3 bases are TGTGCCAGCACCCGGGACAGTGACTATGGCTACACCTTC.

The chain combines TRBV4-3 with TRBJ2-5; TRBD2 matches 10 bases. V lost 0 bases, J lost 1 base, and 11 bases stayed unmatched. This CDR3 comprises 19 residues. Germline loops: CDR1 LGHNA, CDR2 YSLEER. Here the CDR3 DNA reads TGCGCCAGCAGCCAAGAGAGGACTAGCGGAGAATGGTCCCAAGAGACCCAGTACTTC. It yields the protein CASSQERTSGEWSQETQYF.

The chain links TRBV2 to TRBJ2-1; 10 bases fit TRBD2. CDR3 length: 15 residues. The V segment lost 8 bases and the J segment 2 bases; nucleotides outside the gene matches: 6. Per germline, CDR1 SNHLY and CDR2 FYNNEI. The CDR3 loop reads CASGKAGGPYNEQFF. CDR3 sequence (DNA): TGTGCCAGCGGAAAAGCGGGGGGGCCCTACAATGAGCAGTTCTTC.

The rearrangement joins TRBV29-1 to TRBJ1-6; TRBD1 is a possible D gene (6 bases). This CDR3 has 14 residues. Trimming removed 4 bases at V and 10 bases at J, with 17 bases between. Germline lookup yields CDR1 SQVTM and CDR2 ANQGSEA. CDR3 amino acids: CSVGQGSSGSPLHF. CDR3 DNA: TGCAGCGTTGGCCAGGGGAGTTCTGGCTCACCCCTCCACTTT.

This clone appeared a single time. This chain uses TRBV5-1 with TRBJ2-2, with 9 nucleotides matching TRBD1. The V gene end was trimmed by 4 bases and the J gene end by 1 base; junction bases not matched to a gene: 11. Germline CDR1 SGHRS, CDR2 YFSETQ. The CDR3 is 18 amino acids. CDR3 bases: TGCGCCAGCAGCGACCCCGCCCTGGACAGGGGGAACACCGGGGAGCTGTTTTTT. It codes for CASSDPALDRGNTGELFF.

CDR3 loop: CASSVVGDRNNEQFF. The CDR3 DNA follows: TGTGCCAGCAGCGTAGTAGGGGACAGAAACAATGAGCAGTTCTTC. The chain couples TRBV9 to TRBJ2-1; 7 bases agree with TRBD1. The germline gives CDR1 SGDLS, CDR2 YYNGEE. This CDR3 has 15 amino acids. Trimming removed 0 bases from V and 5 bases from J; junction bases left unmatched: 5.

This clone came up once. This chain uses TRBV14 with TRBJ2-7, with 8 bases identical to TRBD2. Germline CDR1 reads SGHDN; CDR2 reads FVKESK. The CDR3 length is 14 residues. J gave up 4 bases and V 4 bases, and 6 bases lay outside the gene matches. The CDR3 protein is CASSPGGGIYEQYF. CDR3 sequence (DNA): TGTGCCAGCAGCCCCGGCGGGGGGATTTACGAGCAGTACTTC.

V gene TRBV11-2 combines with J gene TRBJ1-2; D is ambiguous. Germline assignment: CDR1 SGHAT and CDR2 FQNNGV. V lost 5 bases and J lost 2, with 15 bases in between. CDR3 size: 15 residues. CDR3 region: CASSPTSTGNYGYTF. In DNA, the CDR3 is TGTGCCAGCAGCCCGACCTCGACGGGAAACTATGGCTACACCTTC.

V is TRBV18 and J is TRBJ2-4, with D possibly being TRBD1 (6 bases). From germline, CDR1 is KGHSH and CDR2 LQKENI. This CDR3 has 17 amino acids. V was trimmed by 2 bases and J by 0 bases, leaving 14 bases between them. The CDR3 DNA follows: TGTGCCAGCTCACCATTCTTTCAGGGACAAGCCAAAAACATTCAGTACTTC. Its protein product is CASSPFFQGQAKNIQYF. Based on the CDR3 plus reference TRBV18 and TRBJ2-4, the full variable domain is NAGVMQNPRHLVRRRGQEARLRCSPMKGHSHVYWYRQLPEEGLKFMVYLQKENIIDESGMPKERFSAEFPKEGPSILRIQQVVRGDSAAYFCASSPFFQGQAKNIQYFGAGTRLSVL.